This passage covers 21 T cell receptor beta chains from one sample sequenced in a study of cytomegalovirus exposure and HLA in healthy donors. 60 Vbeta and 13 Jbeta primers were used in PCR. Here immunoSEQ multiplex PCR was the method, and the copy in TCRdb shows in-frame clones only, minus some. The sample shows about 160,000 clones, over 75% of them seen only once. Sequencing was performed on PBMCs. These TCRs come from a woman aged 45-60 years in good health and CMV-seropositive.

This clone was recorded once. J is TRBJ2-1 and V is TRBV5-6; TRBD2 matches at 11 bases. Trimming cost V 1 base and J 3 bases; bases outside gene matches: 3. The CDR3 consists of 16 residues. CDR1 SGHDT and CDR2 YYEEEE come from the germline V gene. The CDR3 sequence: CASSLRLAGLYNEQFF. CDR3 DNA: TGTGCCAGCAGCTTGAGACTAGCGGGACTCTACAATGAGCAGTTCTTC.

The genes are TRBV27 and TRBJ1-5; the D gene is possibly TRBD1 (5 bases). The CDR3 spans 15 residues. Trimming removed 6 bases from V and 7 bases from J, with 19 bases in between. Germline V lookup: CDR1 MNHEY, CDR2 SMNVEV (reference sequence). CDR3 sequence reads: CASRAKPTGIQPQHF. The CDR3 DNA reads TGTGCCAGCAGAGCCAAACCCACAGGAATCCAGCCCCAGCATTTT.

The chain links TRBV19 to TRBJ1-1; D is possibly TRBD1 (6 bases). V was pared by 5 bases and J by 2 bases, with 15 bases between. This CDR3 contains 15 residues. Germline values: CDR1 LNHDA, CDR2 SQIVND (reference sequence). In nucleotides, the CDR3 is TGTGCCAGTAGTCAGGGGATTGGACTTAACACTGAAGCTTTCTTT. It is translated as CASSQGIGLNTEAFF.

J is TRBJ2-7 and V is TRBV27, with D maybe TRBD1 (6 bases). The CDR3 extends over 15 amino acids. In germline, CDR1 is MNHEY, CDR2 SMNVEV (reference sequence). Trimming cost V 1 base and J 1 base, with 11 bases left between them. CDR3 loop: CASSLWGTPSYEQYF. CDR3 nucleotide sequence: TGTGCCAGCAGTTTATGGGGGACACCTTCCTACGAGCAGTACTTC.

The V and J genes are TRBV11-2 and TRBJ1-4; 8 nucleotides align to TRBD1. Germline CDR1 SGHAT, CDR2 FQNNGV. J was trimmed by 8 bases and V by 5 bases; bases with no gene match: 16. The length of the CDR3 is 17 residues. The CDR3 DNA is TGTGCCAGCAGCCTTCGGACAGGGCCCAGCGTTGGAGAAAAACTGTTTTTT. It is translated as CASSLRTGPSVGEKLFF.

This clone occurred once. The V call is TRBV4-3, the J call TRBJ1-1, with 9 nucleotides matching TRBD1. Germline loops: CDR1 LGHNA, CDR2 YSLEER. The CDR3 is made up of 18 amino acids. J was trimmed by 5 bases and V by 1 base; bases with no gene match: 14. CDR3 DNA: TGCGCCAGCAGCCAAGGGACAGGGGCTGATTTGGGTGGGACTGAAGCTTTCTTT. Encoded protein: CASSQGTGADLGGTEAFF.

CDR3 residues: CASSPGTGSYGYTF. As DNA, the CDR3 is TGTGCCAGCAGCCCAGGGACAGGCAGCTATGGCTACACCTTC. The J gene is TRBJ1-2, the V gene TRBV7-9; TRBD1 agrees at 8 bases. CDR1 is SEHNR, CDR2 FQNEAQ, per germline (reference sequence). The CDR3 is 14 residues long. The J segment lost 4 bases and the V segment lost 5 bases, leaving 6 bases of the junction unmatched.

Here the CDR3 reads CASSVGGGRAVYEQFF. The CDR3 region has the DNA TGTGCCAGCAGCGTAGGGGGCGGGAGGGCCGTCTATGAGCAGTTCTTC. V gene TRBV9 combines with J gene TRBJ2-1, with 9 bases matching TRBD2. The CDR3 contains 16 residues. CDR1 and CDR2 (germline): SGDLS, YYNGEE. V was clipped by 0 bases and J by 8 bases; unmatched bases: 9. The full variable domain, with the rest looked up from reference TRBV9 and TRBJ2-1, is DSGVTQTPKHLITATGQRVTLRCSPRSGDLSVYWYQQSLDQGLQFLIQYYNGEERAKGNILERFSAQQFPDLHSELNLSSLELGDSALYFCASSVGGGRAVYEQFFGPGTRLTVL.

The J gene is TRBJ1-4, the V gene TRBV5-4, with 9 bases identical to TRBD1. The V segment lost 4 bases and the J segment 8 bases; nucleotides outside the gene matches: 12. The CDR3 has 16 amino acids. Germline values: CDR1 SGHNT, CDR2 YYREEE (reference sequence). In DNA form, the CDR3 reads TGTGCCAGCAGCGACCGGACACAGGGGGCGAGGGAAAAACTGTTTTTT. It yields the protein CASSDRTQGAREKLFF.

A single count supports this clone. This sequence joins TRBV4-1 and TRBJ1-1; D is unresolved. V was cut by 3 bases and J by 6 bases, with 14 bases left in between. The CDR3 runs 14 residues. Germline CDR1 reads MGHRA; CDR2 reads YSYEKL. The CDR3 DNA reads as TGCGCCAGCAGCCATTACGTGTCGGGTTCTGAAGCTTTCTTT. As protein: CASSHYVSGSEAFF.

CDR3 region: CASSLLAGGSQFF. The CDR3 DNA reads as TGTGCCAGCAGCCTCCTAGCGGGAGGGTCCCAGTTCTTC. The rearrangement uses TRBV11-2 and TRBJ2-1, with 12 bases that match TRBD2. This CDR3 contains 13 residues. The germline gives CDR1 SGHAT, CDR2 FQNNGV. J lost 13 bases, V lost 5 bases, and 6 bases had no gene match.

As regards this clone: Relative to the germline gene, one junction end is altered; a read error may explain this. This chain joins TRBV6-1 and TRBJ2-7; perhaps TRBD1 as D (7 bases). There are 11 residues in the CDR3. The germline V gene has CDR1 MNHNS and CDR2 SASEGT. The CDR3 region has the DNA TGTGCCAGCAGTGAAGGGCCCAGGGGGGACTTC. As protein: CASSEGPRGDF.

This clone occurred once. The chain combines TRBV29-1 with TRBJ2-1, with 8 bases that match TRBD2. Germline V gene lookup returns CDR1 SQVTM and CDR2 ANQGSEA. This CDR3 comprises 15 residues. V shed 7 bases and J 4 bases; nucleotides not matched to a gene: 12. DNA of the CDR3: TGCAGCGGAGGACCCGGGACTAGAGCTTACAATGAGCAGTTCTTC. This sequence encodes CSGGPGTRAYNEQFF.

The V call is TRBV9, the J call TRBJ2-5, with D tentatively TRBD1 (5 bases). The CDR3 runs to 14 residues. V was shortened by 0 bases and J by 7 bases, with 13 bases between the two germline ends. Germline lookup yields CDR1 SGDLS and CDR2 YYNGEE. For the CDR3, the DNA is TGTGCCAGCAGCGTAGGGCAGGGTGACGGGACCCAGTACTTC. This codes for CASSVGQGDGTQYF.

This chain connects TRBV6-5 to TRBJ1-1, with D hard to call. CDR3 length: 13 amino acids. V lost 4 bases to trimming and J lost 0 bases, with 6 bases between them. Germline loops: CDR1 MNHEY, CDR2 SVGAGI. The CDR3 loop is CASSSPLNTEAFF. The CDR3 DNA sequence: TGTGCCAGCAGTTCCCCCTTGAACACTGAAGCTTTCTTT.

The chain employs TRBV6-6 and TRBJ1-5; D is undetermined. Looked up from germline, CDR1 is MNHNY and CDR2 is SVGAGI (reference sequence). CDR3 length: 14 residues. With 7 bases removed from V and 1 base from J, the gap between germline ends came to 11 bases. The CDR3 protein is CASKLEKSNQPQHF. Here the CDR3 DNA reads TGTGCCAGCAAGTTAGAAAAAAGCAATCAGCCCCAGCATTTT.

The chain carries TRBV21-1 and TRBJ1-1; TRBD1, as called in the table, went unchecked against the DNA. TRBV21-1 is listed as a pseudogene. CDR3 length equals 14 residues. CDR3: CASKGQRMNTEAFF. The CDR3 bases are TGTGCCAGCAAAGGACAGAGAATGAACACTGAAGCTTTCTTT.

V gene TRBV11-2 combines with J gene TRBJ1-1; possibly TRBD1 for D (6 bases). The V gene lost 4 bases and the J gene lost 11 bases, with 26 bases spanning the gap. CDR3 size: 16 residues. Per the germline V gene, CDR1 is SGHAT and CDR2 is FQNNGV. CDR3 in amino acids: CASSSRLTTGSGRAFF. CDR3 coding DNA: TGTGCCAGCAGCTCCCGCCTCACAACAGGGTCTGGTCGGGCTTTCTTT.

This chain joins TRBV5-8 and TRBJ1-5, with 9 bases matching TRBD1. The germline gives CDR1 SGHTS, CDR2 YDEGEE. The CDR3 loop spans 16 amino acids. J lost 5 bases, V lost 0 bases, and 6 bases had no gene match. The CDR3 loop is CASSLEGQGGDQPQHF. CDR3 DNA: TGTGCCAGCAGCTTGGAGGGACAGGGTGGCGATCAGCCCCAGCATTTT.

The chain is built from TRBV5-1 and TRBJ1-1; D is unclear. With 2 bases removed from V and 2 bases from J, the gap between germline ends came to 10 bases. The CDR3 runs 14 residues. From germline, CDR1 is SGHRS and CDR2 YFSETQ. CDR3 region: CASSFSLSNTEAFF. In DNA form, the CDR3 reads TGCGCCAGCAGCTTTTCGCTGAGTAACACTGAAGCTTTCTTT.

The V gene is TRBV7-2, the J gene TRBJ1-5; weak D call: TRBD1 (6 bases). This CDR3 comprises 15 residues. V lost 3 bases and J 2 bases, leaving 11 bases between the germline ends. Germline lookup yields CDR1 SGHTA and CDR2 FQGNSA. CDR3 amino acids: CASSFGQSGNQPQHF. CDR3 nucleotide sequence: TGTGCCAGCAGCTTTGGACAGAGCGGCAATCAGCCCCAGCATTTT.